The clone carrying this TCR beta chain was found a few times. The V and J ends lost 3 bases and 7 bases respectively, with 9 bases between them. This CDR3 region has 12 residues. From germline, CDR1 is ENHRY and CDR2 SYGVKD. The sample belongs to a study of T-cell memory formation after mild COVID-19. Across the whole study: In these data, TCR clusters were largely donor specific.

TCRdb ran MiXCR on the 5' RACE reads and lists one entry per CDR3 protein. This sample yields roughly 620,000 distinct CDR3 sequences, of which more than 15% are seen a single time; about 12% belongs to the top ten. The sequence derives from an adult woman who had mild COVID-19 (a few samples of this study predate the infection). Cell type and time point are not known. Input material: PBMCs or a T cell subset sorted from them (not recorded which). The V call is TRBV10-3, the J call TRBJ1-1, with D perhaps matching TRBD1 (5 bases). CDR3 sequence reads: CAISERGDEAFF. The DNA of the CDR3 is TGTGCCATCAGTGAAAGGGGAGATGAAGCTTTCTTT.